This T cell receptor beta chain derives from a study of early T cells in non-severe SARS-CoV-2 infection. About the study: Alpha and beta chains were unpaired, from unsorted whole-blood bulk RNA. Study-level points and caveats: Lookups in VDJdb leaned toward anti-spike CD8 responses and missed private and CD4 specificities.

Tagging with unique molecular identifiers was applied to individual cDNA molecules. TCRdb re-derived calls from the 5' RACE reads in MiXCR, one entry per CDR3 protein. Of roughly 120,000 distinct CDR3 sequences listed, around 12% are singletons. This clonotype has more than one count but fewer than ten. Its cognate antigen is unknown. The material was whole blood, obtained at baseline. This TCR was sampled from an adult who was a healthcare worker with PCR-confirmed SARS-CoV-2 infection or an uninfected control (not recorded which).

The CDR3 is CASSEPGTGGPEAFF. CDR3 coding DNA: TGTGCCAGCAGTGAACCCGGGACAGGGGGGCCTGAAGCTTTCTTT. The chain uses TRBV28 and TRBJ1-1; 11 nucleotides line up with TRBD1. CDR1 is MDHEN, CDR2 SYDVKM, per germline. There are 15 residues in the CDR3. V was pared by 5 bases and J by 6 bases, with 8 bases of the junction left unmatched.